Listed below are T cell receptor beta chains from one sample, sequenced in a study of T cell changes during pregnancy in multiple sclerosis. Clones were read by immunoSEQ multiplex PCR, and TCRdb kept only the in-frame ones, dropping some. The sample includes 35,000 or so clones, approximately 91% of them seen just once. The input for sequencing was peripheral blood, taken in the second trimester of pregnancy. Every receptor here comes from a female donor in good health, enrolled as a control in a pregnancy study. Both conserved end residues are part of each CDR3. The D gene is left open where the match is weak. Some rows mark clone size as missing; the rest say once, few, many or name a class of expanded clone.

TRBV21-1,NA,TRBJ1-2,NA,TGTGCCAGCAGCTTGGGACTAGGTTTATGGTTGGGCTACACCTTC,CASSLGLGLWLGYTF
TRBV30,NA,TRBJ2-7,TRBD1,TGTGCCTGGAGTGTTAACATAGGGGGCAAATACGAGCAGTACTTC,CAWSVNIGGKYEQYF
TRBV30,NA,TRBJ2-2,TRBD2,TGTGCCTGGAGTGGACTAGCGGTTACCGGGGAGCTGTTTTTT,CAWSGLAVTGELFF
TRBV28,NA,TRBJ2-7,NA,TGTGCCACCAAAAATGGGGGACAAAGCTACGAGCAGTACTTC,CATKNGGQSYEQYF
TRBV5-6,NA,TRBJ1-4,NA,TGTGCCAGCAGCTTAAACAGGGCCTCTAATGAAAAACTGTTTTTT,CASSLNRASNEKLFF
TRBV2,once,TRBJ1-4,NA,TGTGCCAGCAGCGAAGCCTCGGGGAGGCATGAAAAACTGTTTTTT,CASSEASGRHEKLFF
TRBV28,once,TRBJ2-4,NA,TGTGCCAGCAGTTTTTTGCTCCGGCGCAGCGTAGCCAAAAACATTCAGTACTTC,CASSFLLRRSVAKNIQYF
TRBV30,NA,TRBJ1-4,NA,TGTGCCTGGAGCCCGGGAAGGGGGGAAAAACTGTTTTTT,CAWSPGRGEKLFF
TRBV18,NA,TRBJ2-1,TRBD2,TGTGCCAGCTCACTGACTAGCGGAACCTACAATGAGCAGTTCTTC,CASSLTSGTYNEQFF
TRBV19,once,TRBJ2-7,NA,TGTGCCAGTAGTATACAGGCGGGGGCTGGGTACGAGCAGTACTTC,CASSIQAGAGYEQYF
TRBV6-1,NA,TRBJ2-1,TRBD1,TGTGCCAGCAGGAGGACAGGGGGCAATGAGCAGTTCTTC,CASRRTGGNEQFF
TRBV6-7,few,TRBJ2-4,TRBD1,TGTGCCAGCAAGGGACAGGCCTTCGGAGCCAAAAACATTCAGTACTTC,CASKGQAFGAKNIQYF
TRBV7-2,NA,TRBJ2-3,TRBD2,TGTGCCAGCAGCTCGGGCGGGGGCGGGAGGACAGATACGCAGTATTTT,CASSSGGGGRTDTQYF
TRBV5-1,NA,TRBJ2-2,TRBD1,TGCGCCAGCAGTCGTGGATCCCGGGCAAGGGGGCTCGGGGACACCGGGGAGCTGTTTTTT,CASSRGSRARGLGDTGELFF
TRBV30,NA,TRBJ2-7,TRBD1,TGTGCCTGGACCCTCGGACAGGGGGTCGAGCAGTACTTC,CAWTLGQGVEQYF
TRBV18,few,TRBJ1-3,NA,TGTGCCAGCTCACCACTGGGGGCGGCTGCTGGAAACACCATATATTTT,CASSPLGAAAGNTIYF
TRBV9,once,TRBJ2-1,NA,TGTGCCAGCAGCGTAGGTGGGAGGATGTACAATGAGCAGTTCTTC,CASSVGGRMYNEQFF
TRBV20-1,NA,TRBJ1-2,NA,TGCAGTGCTAGAGAGGGGGGGGTCCTCACCTTC,CSAREGGVLTF
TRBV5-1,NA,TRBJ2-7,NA,TGCGCCAGCAGCTTAGGTAGCGGAGCCTACGAGCAGTACTTC,CASSLGSGAYEQYF
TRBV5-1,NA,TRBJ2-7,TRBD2,TGCGCCAGCAGACCCCCCCCGGGACTAGCGAACCCCTACGAGCAGTACTTC,CASRPPPGLANPYEQYF
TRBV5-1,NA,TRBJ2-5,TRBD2,TGCGCCAGCAGCAGTACTAGCGGGGGATGGCAAGAGACCCAGTACTTC,CASSSTSGGWQETQYF
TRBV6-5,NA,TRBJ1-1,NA,TGTGCCAGCAGTTACCTGGGGGGGACTGAAGCTTTCTTT,CASSYLGGTEAFF
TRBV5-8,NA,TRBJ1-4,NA,TGTGCCAGCACCTCCTTTACAGGAGATGGGGAAAAACTGTTTTTT,CASTSFTGDGEKLFF
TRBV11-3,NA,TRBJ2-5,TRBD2,TGTGCCAGCAGCTTAGGGGGGAGGGGATCGGAGACCCAGTACTTC,CASSLGGRGSETQYF
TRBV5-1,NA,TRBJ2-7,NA,TGCGCCAGCAGCCCCGGGACTGGCTCGGGGTACGAGCAGTACTTC,CASSPGTGSGYEQYF
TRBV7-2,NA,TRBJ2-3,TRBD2,TGTGCCAGCAGCTTAGGGGCTAGCGGGGGGGCCGGGGATACGCAGTATTTT,CASSLGASGGAGDTQYF
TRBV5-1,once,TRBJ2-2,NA,TGCGCCAGCAGCCCCCCTTCGGTCGGGGAGCTGTTTTTT,CASSPPSVGELFF
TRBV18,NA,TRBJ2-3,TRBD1,TGTGCCAGCTCCGGGGGATATACGGACAGGGGCGCAGATACGCAGTATTTT,CASSGGYTDRGADTQYF
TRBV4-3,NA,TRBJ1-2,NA,TGCGCCAGCAGCCAAGATGCAGGCCAGTCCTATGGCTACACCTTC,CASSQDAGQSYGYTF
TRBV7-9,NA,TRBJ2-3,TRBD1,TGTGCCAGCAGCTTAGGGACAGGGTCGCAGTATTTT,CASSLGTGSQYF
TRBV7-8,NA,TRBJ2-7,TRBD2,TGTGCCAGCAGAACCCCGACTAGCGCGACCTACGAGCAGTACTTC,CASRTPTSATYEQYF
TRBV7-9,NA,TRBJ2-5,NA,TGTGCCAGCAGCTTAAGTCTCAGCTTGGGGGGAGGACAAGAGACCCAGTACTTC,CASSLSLSLGGGQETQYF
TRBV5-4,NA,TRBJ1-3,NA,TGTGCCAGCAGCGCAGACCATCAGGAAGGCACCATATATTTT,CASSADHQEGTIYF
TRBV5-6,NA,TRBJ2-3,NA,TGTGCCAGCAGCTCGTTCCGGTCCCAGGGGGATACGCAGTATTTT,CASSSFRSQGDTQYF
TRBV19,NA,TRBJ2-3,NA,TGTGCCAGTAGTATAGACGGAGCGTTCGATACGCAGTATTTT,CASSIDGAFDTQYF
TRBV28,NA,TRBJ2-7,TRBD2,TGTGCCAGCAGTTTACCCTTAGCGGGAGCGGGCGAGCAGTACTTC,CASSLPLAGAGEQYF
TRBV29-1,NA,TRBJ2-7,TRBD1,TGCAGCGTTGCTTTGGGACAGGGTTACGAGCAGTACTTC,CSVALGQGYEQYF
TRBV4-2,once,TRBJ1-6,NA,TGTGCCAGCAGCCAAGATTTGGGGGCGCGGAATTCACCCCTCCACTTT,CASSQDLGARNSPLHF
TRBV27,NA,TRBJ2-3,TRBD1,TGTGCCAGCAGTTTAACCGGACAGGGAGCAGATACGCAGTATTTT,CASSLTGQGADTQYF
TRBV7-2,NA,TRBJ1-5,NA,TGTGCCAGCAGCTTAGGGACTGGATTCAATCAGCCCCAGCATTTT,CASSLGTGFNQPQHF
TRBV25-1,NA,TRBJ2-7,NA,TGTGCCAGCACCCGGGGCTCCTACGAGCAGTACTTC,CASTRGSYEQYF
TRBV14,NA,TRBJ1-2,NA,TGTGCCAGCAGCCAAGAAAACAGGCTAGGCTACACCTTC,CASSQENRLGYTF
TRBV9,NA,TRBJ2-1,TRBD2,TGTGCCAGCAGCATCAGCGGGGGGGGGCAGCAGTTCTTC,CASSISGGGQQFF
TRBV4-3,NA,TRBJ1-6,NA,TGCGCCAGCAGCCAAGAAGAAGGGAGGTCACCCCTCCACTTT,CASSQEEGRSPLHF
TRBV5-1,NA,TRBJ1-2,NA,TGCGCCAGCAGCTTGGTGGTCAGTGGCTCCTATGGCTACACCTTC,CASSLVVSGSYGYTF
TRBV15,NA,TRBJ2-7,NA,TGTGCCACCAGCAGAGATCCGACAACCTCCTACGAGCAGTACTTC,CATSRDPTTSYEQYF
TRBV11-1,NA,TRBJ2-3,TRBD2,TGTGCCAGCAGCCCGCGGGCCAGCGGGGGTTTGGATACGCAGTATTTT,CASSPRASGGLDTQYF
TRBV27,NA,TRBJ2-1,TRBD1,TGTGCCAGCAGTCCCCGGACAGGGGTGGGGAATGAGCAGTTCTTC,CASSPRTGVGNEQFF
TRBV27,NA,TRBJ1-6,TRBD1,TGTGCCAGCAGTCCCCGGACAGGCGGGTCCTATAATTCACCCCTCCACTTT,CASSPRTGGSYNSPLHF
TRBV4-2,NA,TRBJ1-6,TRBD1,TGTGCCAGCAGCCAAGAGGCAGGGGGCGACTCACCCCTCCACTTT,CASSQEAGGDSPLHF
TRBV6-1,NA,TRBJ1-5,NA,TGTGCCAGCAGCACGAGGGGGAATCAGCCCCAGCATTTT,CASSTRGNQPQHF
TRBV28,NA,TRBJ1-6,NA,TGTGCCAGCACCTTACAGCGGGGCGGCTCACCCCTCCACTTT,CASTLQRGGSPLHF
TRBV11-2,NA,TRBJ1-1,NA,TGTGCCAGCAGCTTGTATACCCTGGGGGGTCTGAACACTGAAGCTTTCTTT,CASSLYTLGGLNTEAFF
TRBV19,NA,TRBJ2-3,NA,TGTGCCATTAAGACAGAGGCAGATACGCAGTATTTT,CAIKTEADTQYF